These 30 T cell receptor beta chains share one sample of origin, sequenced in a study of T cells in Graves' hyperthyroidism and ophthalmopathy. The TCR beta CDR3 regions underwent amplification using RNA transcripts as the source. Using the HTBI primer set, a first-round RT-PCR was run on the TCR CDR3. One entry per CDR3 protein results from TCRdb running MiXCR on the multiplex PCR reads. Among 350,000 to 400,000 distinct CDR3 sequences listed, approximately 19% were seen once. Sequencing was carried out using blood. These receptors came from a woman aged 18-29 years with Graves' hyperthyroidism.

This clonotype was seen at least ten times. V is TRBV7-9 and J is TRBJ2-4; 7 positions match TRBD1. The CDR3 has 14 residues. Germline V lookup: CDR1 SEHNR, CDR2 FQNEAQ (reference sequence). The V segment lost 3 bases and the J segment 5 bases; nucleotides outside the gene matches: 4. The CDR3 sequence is CASSFDRAQNIQYF. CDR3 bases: TGTGCCAGCAGCTTCGACAGGGCCCAAAACATTCAGTACTTC.

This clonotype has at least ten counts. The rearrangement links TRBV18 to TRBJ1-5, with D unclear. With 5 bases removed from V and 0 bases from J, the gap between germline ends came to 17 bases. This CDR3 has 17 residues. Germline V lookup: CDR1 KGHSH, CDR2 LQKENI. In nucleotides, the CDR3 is TGTGCCAGCTCATCGAGAGGCGGGAGTTATAGCAATCAGCCCCAGCATTTT. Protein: CASSSRGGSYSNQPQHF.

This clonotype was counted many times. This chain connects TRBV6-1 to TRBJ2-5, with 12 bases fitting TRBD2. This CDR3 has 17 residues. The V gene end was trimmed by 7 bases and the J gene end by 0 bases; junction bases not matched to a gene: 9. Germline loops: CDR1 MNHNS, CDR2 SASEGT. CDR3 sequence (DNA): TGTGCCAGCACCTCATGGCTAGCGGGGGGGTACCAAGAGACCCAGTACTTC. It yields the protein CASTSWLAGGYQETQYF.

The CDR3 sequence: CASRDGTGPSYEQYF. CDR3 coding DNA: TGTGCCAGCAGGGATGGGACAGGACCTTCCTACGAGCAGTACTTC. V gene TRBV6-1 combines with J gene TRBJ2-7; 8 positions match TRBD1. The CDR3 covers 15 residues. Trimming cost V 6 bases and J 1 base; bases outside gene matches: 8. Germline V gene sequence: CDR1 MNHNS, CDR2 SASEGT.

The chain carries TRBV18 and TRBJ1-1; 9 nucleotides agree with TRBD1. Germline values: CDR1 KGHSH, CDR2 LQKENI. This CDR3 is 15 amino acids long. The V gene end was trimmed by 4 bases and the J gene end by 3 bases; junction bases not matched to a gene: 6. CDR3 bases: TGTGCCAGCTCACTAGGGACAGGGATGGACACTGAAGCTTTCTTT. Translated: CASSLGTGMDTEAFF.

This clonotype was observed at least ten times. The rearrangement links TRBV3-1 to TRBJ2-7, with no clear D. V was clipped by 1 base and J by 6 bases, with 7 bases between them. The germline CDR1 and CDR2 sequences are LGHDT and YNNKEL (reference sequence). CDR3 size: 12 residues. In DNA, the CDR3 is TGTGCCAGCAGCCAAGGGCTAGGCGAGCAGTACTTC. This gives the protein CASSQGLGEQYF.

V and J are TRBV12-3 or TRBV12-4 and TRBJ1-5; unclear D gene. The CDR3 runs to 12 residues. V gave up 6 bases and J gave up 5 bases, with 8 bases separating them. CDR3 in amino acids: CASSALYQPQHF. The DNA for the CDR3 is TGTGCCAGCAGCGCTCTTTATCAGCCCCAGCATTTT.

The CDR3: CASSLVSWDSYEQYF. CDR3 DNA: TGCGCCAGCAGCTTGGTTAGTTGGGACAGCTACGAGCAGTACTTC. This chain joins TRBV5-1 and TRBJ2-7, with 7 bases fitting TRBD1. The CDR3 has 15 amino acids. After removal of 0 bases from V and 3 bases from J, the junction contained 6 bases not matched to a gene. Germline-derived CDR1 and CDR2 are SGHRS and YFSETQ.

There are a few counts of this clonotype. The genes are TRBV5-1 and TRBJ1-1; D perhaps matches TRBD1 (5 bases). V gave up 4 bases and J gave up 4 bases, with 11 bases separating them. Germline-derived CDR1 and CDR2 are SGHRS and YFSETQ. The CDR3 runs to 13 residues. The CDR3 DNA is TGCGCCAGCAGCCTGACAGACCTCACTGAAGCTTTCTTT. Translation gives CASSLTDLTEAFF. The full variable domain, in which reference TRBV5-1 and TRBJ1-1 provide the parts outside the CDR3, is KAGVTQTPRYLIKTRGQQVTLSCSPISGHRSVSWYQQTPGQGLQFLFEYFSETQRNKGNFPGRFSGRQFSNSRSEMNVSTLELGDSALYLCASSLTDLTEAFFGQGTRLTVV.

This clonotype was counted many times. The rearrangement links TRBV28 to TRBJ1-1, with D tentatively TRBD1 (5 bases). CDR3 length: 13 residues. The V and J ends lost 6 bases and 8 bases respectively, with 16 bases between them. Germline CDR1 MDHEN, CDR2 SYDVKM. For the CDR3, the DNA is TGTGCCAGCAGCAGGGACGGTGGGTTGGAAGCTTTCTTT. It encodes CASSRDGGLEAFF.

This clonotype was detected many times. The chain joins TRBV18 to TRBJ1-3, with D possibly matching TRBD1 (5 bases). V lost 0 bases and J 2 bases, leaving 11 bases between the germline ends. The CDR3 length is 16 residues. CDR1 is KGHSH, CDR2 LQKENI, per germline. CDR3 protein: CASSPPPRETGNTIYF. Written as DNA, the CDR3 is TGTGCCAGCTCACCACCGCCCAGGGAAACTGGAAACACCATATATTTT.

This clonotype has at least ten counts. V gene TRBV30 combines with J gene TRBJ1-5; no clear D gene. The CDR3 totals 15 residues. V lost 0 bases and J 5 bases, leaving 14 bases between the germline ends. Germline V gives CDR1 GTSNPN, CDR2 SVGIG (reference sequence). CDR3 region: CAWSVLESLDQPQHF. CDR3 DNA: TGTGCCTGGAGTGTACTTGAGAGTCTAGATCAGCCCCAGCATTTT. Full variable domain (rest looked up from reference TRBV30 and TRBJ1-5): SQTIHQWPATLVQPVGSPLSLECTVEGTSNPNLYWYRQAAGRGLQLLFYSVGIGQISSEVPQNLSASRPQDRQFILSSKKLLLSDSGFYLCAWSVLESLDQPQHFGDGTRLSIL.

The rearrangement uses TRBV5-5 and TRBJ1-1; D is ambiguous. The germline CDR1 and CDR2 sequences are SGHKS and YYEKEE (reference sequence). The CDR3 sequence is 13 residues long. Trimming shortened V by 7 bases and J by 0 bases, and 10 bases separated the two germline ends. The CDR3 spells CASGKRVNTEAFF. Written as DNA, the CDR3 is TGTGCCAGCGGCAAACGGGTGAACACTGAAGCTTTCTTT.

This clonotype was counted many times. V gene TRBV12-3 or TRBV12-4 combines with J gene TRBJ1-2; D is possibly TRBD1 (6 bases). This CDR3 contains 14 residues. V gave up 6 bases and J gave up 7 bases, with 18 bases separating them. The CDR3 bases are TGTGCCAGCAGCCTGAGCGGACAGTTCATTGGCTACACCTTC. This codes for CASSLSGQFIGYTF.

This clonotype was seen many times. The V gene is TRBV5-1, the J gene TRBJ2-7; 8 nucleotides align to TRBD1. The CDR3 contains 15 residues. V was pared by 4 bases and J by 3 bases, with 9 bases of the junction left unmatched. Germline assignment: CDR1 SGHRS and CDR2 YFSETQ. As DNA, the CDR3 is TGCGCCAGCAGCCCCGGACAGGGACCGATCTACGAGCAGTACTTC. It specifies CASSPGQGPIYEQYF. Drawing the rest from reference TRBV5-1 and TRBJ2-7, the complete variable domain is KAGVTQTPRYLIKTRGQQVTLSCSPISGHRSVSWYQQTPGQGLQFLFEYFSETQRNKGNFPGRFSGRQFSNSRSEMNVSTLELGDSALYLCASSPGQGPIYEQYFGPGTRLTVT.

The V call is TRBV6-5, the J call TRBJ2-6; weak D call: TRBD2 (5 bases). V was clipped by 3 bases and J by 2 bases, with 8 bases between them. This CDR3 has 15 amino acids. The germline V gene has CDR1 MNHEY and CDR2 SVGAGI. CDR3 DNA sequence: TGTGCCAGCAGTTATTTCGGGGCTGGGGCCAACGTCCTGACTTTC. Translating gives CASSYFGAGANVLTF.

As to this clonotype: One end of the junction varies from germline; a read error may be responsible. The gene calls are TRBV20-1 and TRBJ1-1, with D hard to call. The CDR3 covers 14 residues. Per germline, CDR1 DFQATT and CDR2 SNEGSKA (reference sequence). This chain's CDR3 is CRAREVRRNTEAFF. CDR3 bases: TGCCGTGCTAGAGAGGTACGGAGAAACACTGAAGCTTTCTTT.

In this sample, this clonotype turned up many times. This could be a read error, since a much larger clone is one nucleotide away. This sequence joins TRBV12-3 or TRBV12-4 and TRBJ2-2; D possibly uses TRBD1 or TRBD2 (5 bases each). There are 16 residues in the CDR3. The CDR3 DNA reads TGTGCCAGCAGTTCTCGGGGCAGGGAGAACACCGGGGAGCTGTGTTTT. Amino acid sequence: CASSSRGRENTGELCF.

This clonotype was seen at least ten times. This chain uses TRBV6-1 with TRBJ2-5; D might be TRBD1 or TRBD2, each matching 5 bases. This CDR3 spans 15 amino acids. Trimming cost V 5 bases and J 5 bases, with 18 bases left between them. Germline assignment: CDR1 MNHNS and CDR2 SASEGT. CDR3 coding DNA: TGTGCCAGCAGTCCGTTACGAGGGGTCTCTGAGACCCAGTACTTC. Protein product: CASSPLRGVSETQYF.

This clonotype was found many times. CDR3 protein: CASRPVRGSEAFF. CDR3 nucleotide sequence: TGTGCCAGCAGACCGGTGAGGGGCTCTGAAGCTTTCTTT. The chain is built from TRBV6-5 and TRBJ1-1; TRBD1 might be the D (5 bases). CDR1 MNHEY and CDR2 SVGAGI come from the germline V gene. This CDR3 has 13 residues. V was trimmed by 6 bases and J by 6 bases, leaving 14 bases between them.

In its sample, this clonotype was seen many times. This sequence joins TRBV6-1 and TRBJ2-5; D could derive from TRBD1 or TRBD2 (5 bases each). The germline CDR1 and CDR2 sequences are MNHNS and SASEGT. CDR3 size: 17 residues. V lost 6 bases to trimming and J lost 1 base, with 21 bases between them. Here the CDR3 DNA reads TGTGCCAGCAGACCTACCAACGGGACCCAGTCCCAAGAGACCCAGTACTTC. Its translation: CASRPTNGTQSQETQYF.

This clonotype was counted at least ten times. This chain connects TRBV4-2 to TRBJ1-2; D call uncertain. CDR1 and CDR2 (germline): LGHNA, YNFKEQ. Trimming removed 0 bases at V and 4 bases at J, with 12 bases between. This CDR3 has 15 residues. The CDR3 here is CASSQDIPTGYGYTF. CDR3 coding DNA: TGTGCCAGCAGCCAAGATATTCCCACCGGCTATGGCTACACCTTC.

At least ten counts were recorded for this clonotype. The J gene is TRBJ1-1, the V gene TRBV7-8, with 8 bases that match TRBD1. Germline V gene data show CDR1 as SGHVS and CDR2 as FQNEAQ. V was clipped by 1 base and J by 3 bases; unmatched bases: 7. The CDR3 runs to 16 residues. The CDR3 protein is CASSLGRQGAHTEAFF. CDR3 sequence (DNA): TGTGCCAGCAGCTTAGGTAGGCAGGGGGCTCACACTGAAGCTTTCTTT. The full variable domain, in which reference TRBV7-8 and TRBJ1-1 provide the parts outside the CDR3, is GAGVSQSPRYKVAKRGQDVALRCDPISGHVSLFWYQQALGQGPEFLTYFQNEAQLDKSGLPSDRFFAERPEGSVSTLKIQRTQQEDSAVYLCASSLGRQGAHTEAFFGQGTRLTVV.

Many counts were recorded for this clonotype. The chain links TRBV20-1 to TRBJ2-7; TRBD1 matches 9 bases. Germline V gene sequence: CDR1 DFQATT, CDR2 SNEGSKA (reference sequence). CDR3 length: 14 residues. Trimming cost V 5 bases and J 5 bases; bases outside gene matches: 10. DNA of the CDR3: TGCAGTGCTTCAGGGACAGGGAAAGCCAACGAGCAGTACTTC. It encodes CSASGTGKANEQYF.

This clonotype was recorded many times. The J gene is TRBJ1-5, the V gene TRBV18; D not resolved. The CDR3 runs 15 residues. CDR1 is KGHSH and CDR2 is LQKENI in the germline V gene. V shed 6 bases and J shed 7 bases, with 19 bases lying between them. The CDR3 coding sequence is TGTGCCAGCTCGCCGCTTAAGCTGGGTGGGCAGCCCCAGCATTTT. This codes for CASSPLKLGGQPQHF.

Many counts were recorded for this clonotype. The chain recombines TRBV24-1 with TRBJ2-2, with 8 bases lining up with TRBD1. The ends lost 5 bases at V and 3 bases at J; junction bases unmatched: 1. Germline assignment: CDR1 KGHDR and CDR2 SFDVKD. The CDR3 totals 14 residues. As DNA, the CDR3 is TGTGCCACCAGTGGGACAGGGTACACCGGGGAGCTGTTTTTT. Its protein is CATSGTGYTGELFF.

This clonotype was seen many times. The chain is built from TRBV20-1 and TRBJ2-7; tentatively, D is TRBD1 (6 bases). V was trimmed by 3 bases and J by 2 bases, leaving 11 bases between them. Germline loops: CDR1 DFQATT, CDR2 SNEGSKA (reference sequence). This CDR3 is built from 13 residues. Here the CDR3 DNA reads TGCAGTGCTAGGACAGGTCCCACCTACGAGCAGTACTTC. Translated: CSARTGPTYEQYF.

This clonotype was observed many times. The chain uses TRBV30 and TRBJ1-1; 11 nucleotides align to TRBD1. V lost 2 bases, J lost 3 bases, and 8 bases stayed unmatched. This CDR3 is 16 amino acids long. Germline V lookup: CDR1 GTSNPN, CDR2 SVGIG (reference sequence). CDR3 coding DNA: TGTGCCTGGAGTAGAGGGGACAGGGGGTTGGACACTGAAGCTTTCTTT. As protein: CAWSRGDRGLDTEAFF.

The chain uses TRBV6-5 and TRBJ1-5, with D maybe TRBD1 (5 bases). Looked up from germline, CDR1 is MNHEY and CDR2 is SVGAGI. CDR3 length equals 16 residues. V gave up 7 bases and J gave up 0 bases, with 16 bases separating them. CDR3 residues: CASIMVGTYSNQPQHF. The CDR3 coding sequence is TGTGCCAGCATTATGGTTGGGACTTATAGCAATCAGCCCCAGCATTTT.

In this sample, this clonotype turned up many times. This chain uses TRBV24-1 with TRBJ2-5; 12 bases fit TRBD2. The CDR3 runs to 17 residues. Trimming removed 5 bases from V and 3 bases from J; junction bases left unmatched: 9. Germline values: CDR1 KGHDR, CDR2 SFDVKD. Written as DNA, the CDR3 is TGTGCCACCAGTGGTGATCTAGCGGGGGGGCTCGAAGAGACCCAGTACTTC. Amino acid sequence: CATSGDLAGGLEETQYF.